This record covers a single T cell receptor (beta chain). This entry is derived from a study of shared clonotypes between healthy human individuals. Overall study context: Each donor's CD8 memory used one plate, CD8 naive two, each CD4 subset three.

Trimming cost V 6 bases and J 6 bases, with 15 bases left between them. The germline V gene encodes CDR1 MNHNS and CDR2 SASEGT. This CDR3 is 13 amino acids long. Method: immunoSEQ multiplex PCR; TCRdb's copy keeps in-frame clones and lacks some. This table has roughly 1 million clones, about 76% appearing once. Splitting of CD4+ cells produced CD45RA+ naive and CD45RA-negative memory subsets. Sample: memory CD4+ T cells sorted from blood. Subset: CD45RA-negative fraction. The receptor's source is a man between 18 and 35 years old in good health. V usage is TRBV6-1 and J usage is TRBJ2-7, with D possibly called TRBD1 or TRBD2 (5 bases each). The CDR3 DNA reads as TGTGCCAGCAGGAGGGACGGAGGCATCGAGCAGTACTTC. Protein: CASRRDGGIEQYF.